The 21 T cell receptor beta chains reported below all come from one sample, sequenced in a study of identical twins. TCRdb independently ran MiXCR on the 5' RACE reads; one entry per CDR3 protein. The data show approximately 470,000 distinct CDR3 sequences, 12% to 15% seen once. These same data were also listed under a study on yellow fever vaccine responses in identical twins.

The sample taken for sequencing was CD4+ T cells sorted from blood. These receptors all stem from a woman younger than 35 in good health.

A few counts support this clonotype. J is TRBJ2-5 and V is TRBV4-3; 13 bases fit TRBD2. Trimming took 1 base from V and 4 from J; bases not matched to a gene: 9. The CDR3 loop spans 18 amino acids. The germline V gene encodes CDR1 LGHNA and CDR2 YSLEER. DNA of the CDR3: TGCGCCAGCAGCCAAGCGACTAGCGGGAGGCGAGGGCGAGAGACCCAGTACTTC. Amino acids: CASSQATSGRRGRETQYF.

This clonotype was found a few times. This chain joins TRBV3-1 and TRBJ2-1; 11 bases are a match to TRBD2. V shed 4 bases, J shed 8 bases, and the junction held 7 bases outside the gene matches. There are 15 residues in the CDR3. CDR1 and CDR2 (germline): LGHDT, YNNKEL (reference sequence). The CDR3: CASSLTLAGVDEQFF. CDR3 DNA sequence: TGTGCCAGCAGCCTGACACTAGCGGGAGTCGATGAGCAGTTCTTC.

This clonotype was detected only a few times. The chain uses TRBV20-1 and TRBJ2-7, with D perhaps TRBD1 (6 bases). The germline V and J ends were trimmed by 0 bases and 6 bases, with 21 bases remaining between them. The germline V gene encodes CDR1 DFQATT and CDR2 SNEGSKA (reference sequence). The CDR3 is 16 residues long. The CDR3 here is CSARDRRAGAPGEQYF. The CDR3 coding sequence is TGCAGTGCTAGAGATCGCCGCGCAGGGGCCCCGGGCGAGCAGTACTTC.

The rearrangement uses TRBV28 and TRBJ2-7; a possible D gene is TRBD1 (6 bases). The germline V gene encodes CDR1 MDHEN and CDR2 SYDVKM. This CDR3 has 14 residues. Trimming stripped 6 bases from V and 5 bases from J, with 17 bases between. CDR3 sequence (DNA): TGTGCCAGCAGCCGCAGTGACAGGCTCAACGAGCAGTACTTC. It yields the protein CASSRSDRLNEQYF. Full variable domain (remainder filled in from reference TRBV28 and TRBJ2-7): DVKVTQSSRYLVKRTGEKVFLECVQDMDHENMFWYRQDPGLGLRLIYFSYDVKMKEKGDIPEGYSVSREKKERFSLILESASTNQTSMYLCASSRSDRLNEQYFGPGTRLTVT.

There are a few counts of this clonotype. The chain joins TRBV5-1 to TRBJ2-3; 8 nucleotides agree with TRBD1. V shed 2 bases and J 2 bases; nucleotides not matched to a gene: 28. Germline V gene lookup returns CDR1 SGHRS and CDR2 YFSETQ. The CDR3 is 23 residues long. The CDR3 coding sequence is TGCGCCAGCAGCTTACCGGACAGGGACTGGAGTAGAGCCCCTCGCCATCACACAGATACGCAGTATTTT. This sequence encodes CASSLPDRDWSRAPRHHTDTQYF.

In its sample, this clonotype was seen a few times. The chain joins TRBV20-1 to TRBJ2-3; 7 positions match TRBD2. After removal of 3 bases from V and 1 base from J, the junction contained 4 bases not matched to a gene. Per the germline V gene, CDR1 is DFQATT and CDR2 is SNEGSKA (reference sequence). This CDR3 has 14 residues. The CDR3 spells CSASPAGRTDTQYF. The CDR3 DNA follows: TGCAGTGCTAGTCCAGCGGGACGCACAGATACGCAGTATTTT.

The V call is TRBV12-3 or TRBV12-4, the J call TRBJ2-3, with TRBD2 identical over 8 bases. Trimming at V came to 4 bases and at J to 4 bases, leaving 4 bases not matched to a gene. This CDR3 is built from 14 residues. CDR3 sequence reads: CASSSLGGADTQYF. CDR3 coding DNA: TGTGCCAGCAGTTCCCTCGGGGGGGCAGATACGCAGTATTTT.

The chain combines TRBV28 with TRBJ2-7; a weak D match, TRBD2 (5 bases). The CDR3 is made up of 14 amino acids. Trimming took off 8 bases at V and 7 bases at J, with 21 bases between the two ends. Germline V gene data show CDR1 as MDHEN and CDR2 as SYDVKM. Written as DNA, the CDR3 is TGTGCCAGCGGTCTCAGCGGCGACCTACGGGAGCAGTACTTC. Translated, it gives CASGLSGDLREQYF.

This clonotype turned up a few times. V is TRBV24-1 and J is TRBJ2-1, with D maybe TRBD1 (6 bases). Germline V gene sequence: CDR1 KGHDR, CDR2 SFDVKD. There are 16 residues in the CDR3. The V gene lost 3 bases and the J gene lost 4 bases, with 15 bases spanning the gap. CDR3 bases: TGTGCCACCAGTGATCACCGACTCAGGGGTTACAATGAGCAGTTCTTC. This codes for CATSDHRLRGYNEQFF.

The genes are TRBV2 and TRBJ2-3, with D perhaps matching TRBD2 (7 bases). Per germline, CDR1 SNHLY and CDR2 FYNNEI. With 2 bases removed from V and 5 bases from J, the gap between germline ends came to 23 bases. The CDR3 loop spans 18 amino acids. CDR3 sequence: CASSEPSRLGGLKDTQYF. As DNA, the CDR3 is TGTGCCAGCAGTGAACCATCCCGGTTGGGGGGGCTAAAAGATACGCAGTATTTT.

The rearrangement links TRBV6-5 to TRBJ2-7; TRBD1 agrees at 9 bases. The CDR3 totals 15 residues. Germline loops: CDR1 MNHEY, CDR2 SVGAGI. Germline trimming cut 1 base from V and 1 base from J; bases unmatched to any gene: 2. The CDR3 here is CASSYLGQGSYEQYF. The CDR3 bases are TGTGCCAGCAGTTACTTGGGACAGGGATCCTACGAGCAGTACTTC.

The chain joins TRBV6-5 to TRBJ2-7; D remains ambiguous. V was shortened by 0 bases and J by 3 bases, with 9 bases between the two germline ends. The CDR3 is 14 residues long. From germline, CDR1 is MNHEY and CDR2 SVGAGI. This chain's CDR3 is CASSYSASGYEQYF. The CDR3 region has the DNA TGTGCCAGCAGTTACTCGGCCTCCGGCTACGAGCAGTACTTC.

CDR3 sequence (DNA): TGTGCCAGCATTACTAGCGGGACCACAGATACGCAGTATTTT. Encoded protein: CASITSGTTDTQYF. The J gene is TRBJ2-3, the V gene TRBV28; 10 bases agree with TRBD2. The trim removed 7 bases at V and 2 bases at J, leaving 3 bases unmatched. Per the germline V gene, CDR1 is MDHEN and CDR2 is SYDVKM. The CDR3 is 14 amino acids.

Here the CDR3 DNA reads TGTGCCAGCAGTTTTATCGAGGACGAGCAGTACTTC. Its translation: CASSFIEDEQYF. The chain employs TRBV12-3 or TRBV12-4 and TRBJ2-7; D is ambiguous. Trimming removed 3 bases at V and 5 bases at J, with 8 bases between. The CDR3 sequence is 12 residues long.

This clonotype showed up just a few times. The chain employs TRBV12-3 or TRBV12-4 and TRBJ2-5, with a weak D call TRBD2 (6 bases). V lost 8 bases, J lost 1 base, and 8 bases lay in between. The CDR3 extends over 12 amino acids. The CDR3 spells CASRRAQETQYF. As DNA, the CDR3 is TGTGCCAGCCGGAGGGCCCAAGAGACCCAGTACTTC.

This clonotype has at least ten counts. The CDR3 sequence is CAITGGDLTDTQYF. In nucleotides, the CDR3 is TGTGCCATAACAGGGGGCGATTTAACAGATACGCAGTATTTT. V and J are TRBV10-3 and TRBJ2-3, with 9 bases identical to TRBD1. The CDR3 contains 14 residues. Germline V gives CDR1 ENHRY, CDR2 SYGVKD. J lost 3 bases, V lost 9 bases, and 7 bases had no gene match.

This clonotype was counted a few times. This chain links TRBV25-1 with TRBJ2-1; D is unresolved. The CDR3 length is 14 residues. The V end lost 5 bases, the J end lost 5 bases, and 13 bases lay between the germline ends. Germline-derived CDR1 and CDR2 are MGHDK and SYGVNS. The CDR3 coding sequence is TGTGCCAGCAGTCCATACATTGCCCACAATGAGCAGTTCTTC. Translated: CASSPYIAHNEQFF.

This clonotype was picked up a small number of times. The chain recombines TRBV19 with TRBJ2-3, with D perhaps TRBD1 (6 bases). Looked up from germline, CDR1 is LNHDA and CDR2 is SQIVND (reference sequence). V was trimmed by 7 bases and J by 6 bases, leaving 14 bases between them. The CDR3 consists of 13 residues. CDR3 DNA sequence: TGTGCCAGTAAGACAGGCAAGACGGATACGCAGTATTTT. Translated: CASKTGKTDTQYF.

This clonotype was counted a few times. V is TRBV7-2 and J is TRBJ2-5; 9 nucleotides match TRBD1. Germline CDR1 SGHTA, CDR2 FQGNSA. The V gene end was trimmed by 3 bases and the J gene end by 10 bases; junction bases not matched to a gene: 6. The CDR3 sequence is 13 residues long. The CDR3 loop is CASSFGGQGLQYF. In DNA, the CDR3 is TGTGCCAGCAGCTTCGGGGGACAGGGCCTCCAGTACTTC.

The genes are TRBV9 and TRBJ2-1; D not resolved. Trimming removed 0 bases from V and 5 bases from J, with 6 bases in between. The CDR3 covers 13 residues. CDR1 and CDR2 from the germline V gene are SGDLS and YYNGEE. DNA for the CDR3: TGTGCCAGCAGCGTAGCCCCCCACAATGAGCAGTTCTTC. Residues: CASSVAPHNEQFF.

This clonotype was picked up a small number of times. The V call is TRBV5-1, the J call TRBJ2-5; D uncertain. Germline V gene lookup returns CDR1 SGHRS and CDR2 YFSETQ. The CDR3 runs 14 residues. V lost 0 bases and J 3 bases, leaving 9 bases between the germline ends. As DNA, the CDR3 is TGCGCCAGCAGCTTGGTGGCTGGCGAAGAGACCCAGTACTTC. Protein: CASSLVAGEETQYF.